This TCR beta chain appears in the sequencing data of a study of T cell repertoires in cytomegalovirus infection. V dropped 6 bases and J dropped 0 bases, with 13 bases sitting between them. This CDR3 spans 14 amino acids. Germline CDR1 SGHRS, CDR2 YFSETQ. TCRdb recomputed calls from the reads with MiXCR, one row per CDR3 protein. Counted here are about 300,000 distinct CDR3 sequences, 25% occurring once; the ten biggest clones make up approximately 15%. The sample taken for sequencing was PBMCs. This receptor was identified in a human donor in good health (CMV status not recorded). Some clones in this sample may be carry-over from other donors' samples. This chain links TRBV5-1 with TRBJ2-7; D is possibly TRBD1 (6 bases). CDR3 protein: CASKMQGNSYEQYF. As DNA, the CDR3 is TGCGCCAGCAAAATGCAGGGGAACTCCTACGAGCAGTACTTC.